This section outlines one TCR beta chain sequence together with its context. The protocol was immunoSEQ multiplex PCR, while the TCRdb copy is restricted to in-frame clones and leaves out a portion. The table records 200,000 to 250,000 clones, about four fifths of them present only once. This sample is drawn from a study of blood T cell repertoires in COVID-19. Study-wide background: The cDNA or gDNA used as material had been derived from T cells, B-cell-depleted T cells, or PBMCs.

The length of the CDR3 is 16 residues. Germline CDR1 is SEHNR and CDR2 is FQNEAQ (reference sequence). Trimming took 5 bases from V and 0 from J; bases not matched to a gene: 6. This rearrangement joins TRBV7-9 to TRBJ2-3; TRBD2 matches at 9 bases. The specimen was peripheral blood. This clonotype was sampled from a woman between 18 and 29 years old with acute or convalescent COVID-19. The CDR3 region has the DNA TGTGCCAGCAGCCCCGCGGGAGGGCTGAGCACAGATACGCAGTATTTT. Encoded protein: CASSPAGGLSTDTQYF.